The entry that follows covers one T cell receptor beta chain sequence. This receptor's antigen is unknown. Qualities for individual bases were not recorded, and no much larger clone is one base off. For sequencing of the TCRbeta CDR3 region, genomic DNA was extracted from the sorted cells. The immunoSEQ Assay was used for sequencing of TCRbeta CDR3 regions. The table was pulled from immuneACCESS by TCRdb, which kept in-frame rearrangements only. Such tables lose some clones; where checked, under half of the loss comes from unresolved V genes, and the rest has no known cause. The sample contains 65,000 to 95,000 clones, roughly nine tenths of them found a single time. The top ten constitute about 0.2% of the sample. The record originates from a study of OX40 agonist ivuxolimab in advanced cancers. A note on the overall study: Ivuxolimab, which targeted the costimulatory receptor OX40 (CD134), was an agonistic, fully human IgG2 monoclonal antibody. Intravenous ivuxolimab was administered to patients every 2 weeks at six dose levels: 0.01, 0.1, 0.3, 1.5, 3 and 10 mg/kg. Of the roughly 52 dose-escalation patients, hepatocellular carcinoma was present in around 20, melanoma in approximately 15, renal cell carcinoma in 9 and head and neck cancer in 9. A male proportion of around 81% and a mean age of 60 years, ranging from 23 to 79, were recorded for the dose-escalation cohort. Patients were allowed to have had prior anti-PD-1, anti-PD-L1 or anti-CTLA-4 therapy, and 40% of the dose-escalation patients had previously received checkpoint inhibitors. Partial responses were achieved by three dose-escalation patients, of whom one had hepatocellular carcinoma and two had cutaneous melanoma. Peripheral TCRbeta sequencing was intended to test whether TCR sequence diversity was altered and clonal T-cell expansion was caused by ivuxolimab. The paper describes the monotherapy dose-escalation part (N ≈ 52 patients) of the phase I trial of ivuxolimab. Study-level results and caveats: Low levels of normalized T-cell clonal expansion were also shown by some nonresponding patients. Partial responders in the 0.1-3.0 mg/kg groups had among the lowest normalized peripheral clonal expansion, especially among CD8+ T cells. Which antigens the clonally expanded peripheral T cells were specific for was not determined. On average, CD8+ T cells showed more expanded clones than CD4+ T cells after ivuxolimab. At doses of 0.1 to 3.0 mg/kg, clonal expansion of both CD4+ and CD8+ T cells in blood was seen between baseline and week 6.

The CDR3 holds 15 amino acids from the cysteine to the phenylalanine. Here the CDR3 DNA is all that survives: 45 bases in frame from base 1. CDR1 MNHEY and CDR2 SMNVEV were looked up in the germline V gene (reference sequence). Deletion took 6 bases off V and 4 bases off J, with a span of 19 bases between the germline ends. The trial excluded patients who had a history of autoimmune disease or were on systemic immunosuppression. Peripheral blood for TCR sequencing was collected from all dose cohorts at baseline, on cycle 4 day 1, and on cycle 7 day 1. The samples were taken from a phase I, first-in-human, multicenter, open-label dose-escalation trial of ivuxolimab. Adults with locally advanced or metastatic head and neck squamous cell, hepatocellular, melanoma or renal cell carcinoma were enrolled in the trial. Before TCR sequencing, CD4+ and CD8+ T cells were separately sorted from peripheral blood.

The V gene is TRBV27 and the J gene is TRBJ2-7, with the D gene tentatively TRBD1 or TRBD2, based on 5 matching bases in each. The TCR sequence derives from an adult with an advanced solid tumor such as melanoma, head and neck, liver or kidney cancer. The material sequenced was CD4+ or CD8+ T cells sorted from blood, taken in a trial of the OX40 agonist ivuxolimab. The DNA sequence is as follows: TGTGCCAGCAGAATCGAGGGGCTAAGGGTTTACGAGCAGTACTTC. Its amino acids are CASRIEGLRVYEQYF.